The following is a T cell receptor (beta chain) sequence with its context. Generated by immunoSEQ multiplex PCR, the TCRdb table keeps only in-frame clones and is missing some. This sample has about 130,000 clones, with over 85% found just once. This sample stems from a study of cytomegalovirus exposure and HLA in healthy donors. Trimming left V 7 bases short and J 4 bases short, with 20 bases between. Germline V gene data show CDR1 as MDHEN and CDR2 as SYDVKM. This CDR3 has 16 amino acids. This sequence originates from a man aged 25 to 45 in good health and CMV-seronegative. Sequencing input: PBMCs. The rearrangement links TRBV28 to TRBJ1-5, with D maybe TRBD1 (6 bases). The CDR3 loop reads CASTDSPGTLNQPQHF. CDR3 bases: TGTGCCAGCACCGACTCCCCGGGGACACTAAATCAGCCCCAGCATTTT.